These 9 T cell receptor beta chains came from one sample sequenced in a study of cytomegalovirus exposure and HLA in healthy donors. PCR involved 60 Vbeta and 13 Jbeta primers. Sequencing used immunoSEQ multiplex PCR; TCRdb keeps in-frame clones, though not all of them. The table has roughly 170,000 clones, over 80% seen once. Sequencing was carried out using PBMCs. Receptor source: a man aged 50 or older in good health and CMV-seronegative.

This CDR3 reads CASSPTDRGTYGYTF. CDR3 nucleotides: TGTGCCAGCAGCCCGACGGACAGGGGTACCTATGGCTACACCTTC. The rearrangement joins TRBV6-5 to TRBJ1-2, with 9 bases fitting TRBD1. CDR3 size: 15 residues. V dropped 6 bases and J dropped 4; count of bases not matched to a gene: 9. Germline assignment: CDR1 MNHEY and CDR2 SVGAGI.

The rearrangement joins TRBV18 to TRBJ1-1; D is possibly TRBD1 (6 bases). Germline values: CDR1 KGHSH, CDR2 LQKENI. Trimming shortened V by 3 bases and J by 2 bases, and 7 bases separated the two germline ends. The CDR3 runs 13 residues. The CDR3 DNA follows: TGTGCCAGCTCACCTGGGACAAACACTGAAGCTTTCTTT. The encoded protein is CASSPGTNTEAFF. Drawing the rest from reference TRBV18 and TRBJ1-1, the complete variable domain is NAGVMQNPRHLVRRRGQEARLRCSPMKGHSHVYWYRQLPEEGLKFMVYLQKENIIDESGMPKERFSAEFPKEGPSILRIQQVVRGDSAAYFCASSPGTNTEAFFGQGTRLTVV.

The chain joins TRBV7-2 to TRBJ2-2; 7 nucleotides line up with TRBD1. Germline CDR1 and CDR2: SGHTA and FQGNSA. The CDR3 is 16 residues long. The J segment lost 9 bases and the V segment lost 5 bases, leaving 15 bases of the junction unmatched. CDR3 in DNA: TGTGCCAGCAGCCCATCACGACAGGGAGTCGGCCGGGAGCTGTTTTTT. The encoded protein is CASSPSRQGVGRELFF.

The CDR3 here is CASSQPGQGGREQYF. CDR3 coding DNA: TGCGCCAGCAGCCAACCGGGACAGGGAGGTCGCGAGCAGTACTTC. This chain uses TRBV5-1 with TRBJ2-7; 9 bases are a match to TRBD1. CDR1 SGHRS and CDR2 YFSETQ come from the germline V gene. Trimming at V came to 4 bases and at J to 6 bases, leaving 11 bases not matched to a gene. The CDR3 extends over 15 amino acids.

J is TRBJ1-1 and V is TRBV29-1; D is perhaps TRBD1 (6 bases). The CDR3 loop spans 13 amino acids. The germline V gene has CDR1 SQVTM and CDR2 ANQGSEA. The germline V and J ends were trimmed by 4 bases and 2 bases, with 11 bases remaining between them. The CDR3 nucleotides are TGCAGCGTTGCGGCAGGGGTTAACACTGAAGCTTTCTTT. As protein: CSVAAGVNTEAFF.

The genes are TRBV5-1 and TRBJ2-7, with a possible D match to TRBD2 (6 bases). Germline CDR1 and CDR2: SGHRS and YFSETQ. Trimming shortened V by 1 base and J by 0 bases, and 8 bases separated the two germline ends. There are 14 residues in the CDR3. In DNA form, the CDR3 reads TGCGCCAGCAGCTTGCGGGAGAGCTCCTACGAGCAGTACTTC. Its translation is CASSLRESSYEQYF.

Only one count was recorded for this clone. The V call is TRBV19, the J call TRBJ2-7; D is undetermined. V lost 6 bases to trimming and J lost 4 bases, with 13 bases between them. Germline V gene lookup returns CDR1 LNHDA and CDR2 SQIVND (reference sequence). This CDR3 has 13 residues. The CDR3 nucleotides are TGTGCCAGTAGCCCCGGCGCGGAGTACGAGCAGTACTTC. Translation: CASSPGAEYEQYF.

This sequence joins TRBV7-9 and TRBJ2-3, with D perhaps TRBD1 (5 bases). V was shortened by 1 base and J by 0 bases, with 11 bases between the two germline ends. CDR1 is SEHNR, CDR2 FQNEAQ, per germline (reference sequence). The CDR3 sequence is 16 residues long. This CDR3 reads CASSLDRRTSTDTQYF. CDR3 nucleotides: TGTGCCAGCAGCTTAGATCGACGGACAAGCACAGATACGCAGTATTTT.

The chain carries TRBV4-2 and TRBJ1-1; TRBD1 matches 11 bases. Germline-derived CDR1 and CDR2 are LGHNA and YNFKEQ. The CDR3 is made up of 17 amino acids. V shed 3 bases and J 4 bases; nucleotides not matched to a gene: 10. Here the CDR3 DNA reads TGTGCCAGCAGCCACCCCGGCGGGACAGGGGGTATCACTGAAGCTTTCTTT. This encodes CASSHPGGTGGITEAFF.